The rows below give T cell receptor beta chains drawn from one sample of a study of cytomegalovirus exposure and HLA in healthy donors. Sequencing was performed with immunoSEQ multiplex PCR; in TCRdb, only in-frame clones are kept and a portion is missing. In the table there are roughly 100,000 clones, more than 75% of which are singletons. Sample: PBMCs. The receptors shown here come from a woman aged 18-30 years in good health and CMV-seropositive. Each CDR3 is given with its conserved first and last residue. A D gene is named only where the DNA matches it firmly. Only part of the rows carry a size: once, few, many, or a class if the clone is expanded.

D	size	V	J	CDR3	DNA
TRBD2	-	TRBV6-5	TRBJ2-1	CASSSMRGNNEQFF	TGTGCCAGCAGTTCCATGCGGGGGAACAATGAGCAGTTCTTC
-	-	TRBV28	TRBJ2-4	CASNTGSIQYF	TGTGCCAGCAACACAGGCTCCATTCAGTACTTC
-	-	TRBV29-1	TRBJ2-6	CSVDVAQGANVLTF	TGCAGCGTTGATGTCGCTCAGGGGGCCAACGTCCTGACTTTC
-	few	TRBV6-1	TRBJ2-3	CASSETRAVTDTQYF	TGTGCCAGCAGTGAAACTAGAGCTGTGACAGATACGCAGTATTTT
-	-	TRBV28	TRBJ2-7	CASSPGTFNYEQYF	TGTGCCAGCAGCCCCGGGACTTTCAACTACGAGCAGTACTTC
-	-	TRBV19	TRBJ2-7	CASNKGAGNEQYF	TGTGCCAGTAATAAGGGGGCGGGAAACGAGCAGTACTTC
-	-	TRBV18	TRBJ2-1	CASSPFTGGTYNEQFF	TGTGCCAGCTCACCATTTACGGGGGGCACGTACAATGAGCAGTTCTTC
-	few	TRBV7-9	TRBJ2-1	CASSWGQTYNEQFF	TGTGCCAGCAGCTGGGGACAAACCTACAATGAGCAGTTCTTC
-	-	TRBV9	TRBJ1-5	CASSPDRNQPQHF	TGTGCCAGCAGCCCAGATCGCAATCAGCCCCAGCATTTT
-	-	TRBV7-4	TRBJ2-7	CASSGITRSGPPYEQYF	TGTGCCAGCAGCGGAATAACTCGCAGTGGGCCCCCCTACGAGCAGTACTTC
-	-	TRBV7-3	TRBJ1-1	CASSVGHQNTEAFF	TGTGCCAGCAGCGTCGGACACCAGAACACTGAAGCTTTCTTT
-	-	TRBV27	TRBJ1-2	CASSLWGQGLSYGYTF	TGTGCCAGCAGTTTATGGGGCCAGGGCCTCAGCTATGGCTACACCTTC
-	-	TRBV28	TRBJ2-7	CASSQTNVYEQYF	TGTGCCAGCAGTCAAACTAACGTGTACGAGCAGTACTTC
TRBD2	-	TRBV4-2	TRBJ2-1	CASSQTRTSGGPYNEQFF	TGTGCCAGCAGCCAAACCCGGACTAGCGGGGGGCCCTACAATGAGCAGTTCTTC
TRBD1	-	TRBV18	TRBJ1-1	CASSPFTGGPNEAFF	TGTGCCAGCTCACCATTTACAGGGGGCCCAAATGAAGCTTTCTTT
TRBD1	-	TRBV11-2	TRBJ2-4	CASSLLGDRGDIQYF	TGTGCCAGCAGCCTGCTGGGGGACAGGGGCGACATTCAGTACTTC
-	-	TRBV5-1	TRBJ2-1	CASSLDTEIYNEQFF	TGCGCCAGCAGCCTCGACACGGAAATCTACAATGAGCAGTTCTTC
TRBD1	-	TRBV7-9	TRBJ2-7	CASSQGTAREQYF	TGTGCCAGCAGCCAAGGGACAGCTCGCGAGCAGTACTTC
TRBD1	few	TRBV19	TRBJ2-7	CASSPDRGLHEQYF	TGTGCCAGTAGTCCTGACAGGGGACTCCACGAGCAGTACTTC
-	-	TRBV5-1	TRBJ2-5	CASSLGGRAKTQYF	TGCGCCAGCAGCTTGGGGGGCAGGGCGAAGACCCAGTACTTC